These T cell receptor beta chains were read from a single sample in a study of shared clonotypes between healthy human individuals. The table came from immunoSEQ multiplex PCR; TCRdb's copy has only in-frame clones and leaves some out. The sample has about 2.5 million clones, roughly 92% seen once. Specimen: naive CD4+ T cells from PBMCs. These receptors came from a man aged 18-30 years in good health. Some clones in this sample may be carry-over from other donors' samples. Each CDR3 is given with its conserved first and last residue. The order of the fields is CDR3 protein, V gene, J gene.

CDR3aa: CASSLGGLPEAFF
v_gene: TRBV28
j_gene: TRBJ1-1

CDR3aa: CASSPPPQHYGYTF
v_gene: TRBV7-9
j_gene: TRBJ1-2

CDR3aa: CASKKPASTDTQYF
v_gene: TRBV6-5
j_gene: TRBJ2-3

CDR3aa: CASSQIRSTDTQYF
v_gene: TRBV28
j_gene: TRBJ2-3

CDR3aa: CASSLEGAQETQYF
v_gene: TRBV5-5
j_gene: TRBJ2-5

CDR3aa: CASSGGPQGGSYNEQFF
v_gene: TRBV5-4
j_gene: TRBJ2-1

CDR3aa: CASSVAGGTSGRMGQFF
v_gene: TRBV9
j_gene: TRBJ2-1

CDR3aa: CASSHRTSGAKNIQYF
v_gene: TRBV4-3
j_gene: TRBJ2-4

CDR3aa: CSVLDKQGYTF
v_gene: TRBV29-1
j_gene: TRBJ1-2

CDR3aa: CASSPPDRGRNTGELFF
v_gene: TRBV18
j_gene: TRBJ2-2

CDR3aa: CASSSIRQGQGYEQYF
v_gene: TRBV11-2
j_gene: TRBJ2-7

CDR3aa: CASSGGGANEKLFF
v_gene: TRBV2
j_gene: TRBJ1-4

CDR3aa: CASSSPGQGASIEQFF
v_gene: TRBV28
j_gene: TRBJ2-1

CDR3aa: CASSLSGTGTYEQYF
v_gene: TRBV27
j_gene: TRBJ2-7

CDR3aa: CASSRGQESSYNSPLHF
v_gene: TRBV5-1
j_gene: TRBJ1-6

CDR3aa: CASSKGREGADEKLFF
v_gene: TRBV28
j_gene: TRBJ1-4

CDR3aa: CASSFGGSTYEQYF
v_gene: TRBV27
j_gene: TRBJ2-7

CDR3aa: CASSFRDRAGRQPQHF
v_gene: TRBV7-8
j_gene: TRBJ1-5